This TCR beta chain stems from a study of blood T cell repertoires in COVID-19. Assay used: immunoSEQ multiplex PCR; TCRdb lists only in-frame clones, some missing. This table has about 150,000 clones, 70% to 90% appearing once. CDR3 length: 13 amino acids. The V gene lost 4 bases and the J gene lost 4 bases, with 8 bases spanning the gap. CDR1 is ENHRY and CDR2 is SYGVKD in the germline V gene. The clonotype was recovered from a woman between 50 and 59 years old who had recovered from COVID-19. This sequence joins TRBV10-3 and TRBJ1-3, with D unclear. The sequenced sample consisted of PBMCs or T cells enriched from blood (not recorded which). The CDR3 nucleotides are TGTGCCATCAGTGTTCCCGTAGGAAACACCATATATTTT. Its translation is CAISVPVGNTIYF.